These 6 T cell receptor beta chains were sequenced from one sample in a study of neurological immune-mediated disorders. TCRdb reanalysed the 5' RACE reads using MiXCR and keeps one entry per CDR3 protein. This table has some 37,000 distinct CDR3 sequences, about 3.2% appearing once. Time point specified: longitudinal time-point 1 (baseline). The material sequenced was PBMCs. The source is a woman aged 55-69 years with multiple sclerosis.

This clonotype was observed many times. The chain couples TRBV7-8 to TRBJ2-7; 7 bases are shared with TRBD1. Looked up from germline, CDR1 is SGHVS and CDR2 is FQNEAQ. This CDR3 spans 16 amino acids. Losses at the gene ends were 5 bases for V and 2 bases for J; bases not matched to a gene: 12. The CDR3 region is CASSASTGTVAYEQYF. CDR3 DNA: TGTGCCAGCAGCGCGTCCACCGGGACAGTGGCCTACGAGCAGTACTTC.

This clonotype has at least ten counts. The J gene is TRBJ2-4, the V gene TRBV5-1, with 8 bases that match TRBD2. The germline V gene encodes CDR1 SGHRS and CDR2 YFSETQ. J was trimmed by 10 bases and V by 0 bases; bases with no gene match: 6. This CDR3 has 14 residues. For the CDR3, the DNA is TGCGCCAGCAGCTTGGAGCAGACTAGCGCGATTCAGTACTTC. It yields the protein CASSLEQTSAIQYF.

In this sample, this clonotype turned up many times. The rearrangement joins TRBV19 to TRBJ2-7; 9 bases are shared with TRBD1. Germline CDR1 and CDR2: LNHDA and SQIVND (reference sequence). The CDR3 extends over 12 amino acids. Losses at the gene ends were 8 bases for V and 2 bases for J; bases not matched to a gene: 1. The CDR3 DNA follows: TGTGCCAGTGGGACAGGGCCCTACGAGCAGTACTTC. Protein: CASGTGPYEQYF. The full variable domain, its missing parts supplied by reference TRBV19 and TRBJ2-7, is DGGITQSPKYLFRKEGQNVTLSCEQNLNHDAMYWYRQDPGQGLRLIYYSQIVNDFQKGDIAEGYSVSREKKESFPLTVTSAQKNPTAFYLCASGTGPYEQYFGPGTRLTVT.

This clonotype appeared many times. The chain links TRBV20-1 to TRBJ2-7; D gene uncertain. This CDR3 spans 15 amino acids. V lost 3 bases and J lost 2, with 17 bases in between. Germline CDR1 reads DFQATT; CDR2 reads SNEGSKA (reference sequence). CDR3 protein: CSASHRTHHPYEQYF. The CDR3 DNA reads TGCAGTGCTAGCCATCGGACCCACCATCCCTACGAGCAGTACTTC.

This clonotype was detected many times. The chain recombines TRBV10-2 with TRBJ2-3; 9 bases are shared with TRBD2. The germline V gene has CDR1 WSHSY and CDR2 SAAADI. The junction had 4 bases not matched to a gene; V was cut back by 2 bases and J by 4 bases. The CDR3 has 15 residues. The chain's CDR3 is CASSEGRGGSDTQYF. In DNA, the CDR3 is TGCGCCAGCAGTGAGGGGCGGGGGGGATCAGATACGCAGTATTTT.

By proportion, this clonotype is medium-sized (0.01 to 0.1%). The chain recombines TRBV7-8 with TRBJ1-1; 12 positions match TRBD1. The CDR3 runs 14 residues. The V gene's germline CDR1 is SGHVS and CDR2 FQNEAQ. The V segment lost 5 bases and the J segment 7 bases; nucleotides outside the gene matches: 5. The CDR3 here is CASSSGTGGDEAFF. CDR3 DNA sequence: TGTGCCAGCAGCAGCGGGACAGGGGGCGATGAAGCTTTCTTT.